This T cell receptor beta chain was profiled in a study of blood T cell repertoires in COVID-19. Study overall: Sites in the United States, Italy and Spain provided acute and convalescent COVID-19 samples.

Per the original data handling: Estimates of nucleated cell counts were drawn from the amplification of reference gene primers. The method was immunoSEQ multiplex PCR; TCRdb's version includes in-frame clones alone and lacks a portion of them. V and J calls and clone size follow that table, whereas D and trimming were derived from the DNA. The table has about 140,000 clones, 81% seen once. The CDR3 is made up of 15 amino acids. Per the germline V gene, CDR1 is MNHEY and CDR2 is SMNVEV (reference sequence). The V and J ends lost 6 bases and 0 bases, in that order; junction bases with no gene match: 3.

This receptor was identified in a human donor in a cohort sampled during active COVID-19. This chain uses TRBV27 with TRBJ1-5; TRBD1 matches at 9 bases. Specimen: peripheral blood. The DNA of the CDR3 is TGTGCCAGCAGCCGGGACAGGGTTAGCAATCAGCCCCAGCATTTT. Protein product: CASSRDRVSNQPQHF.